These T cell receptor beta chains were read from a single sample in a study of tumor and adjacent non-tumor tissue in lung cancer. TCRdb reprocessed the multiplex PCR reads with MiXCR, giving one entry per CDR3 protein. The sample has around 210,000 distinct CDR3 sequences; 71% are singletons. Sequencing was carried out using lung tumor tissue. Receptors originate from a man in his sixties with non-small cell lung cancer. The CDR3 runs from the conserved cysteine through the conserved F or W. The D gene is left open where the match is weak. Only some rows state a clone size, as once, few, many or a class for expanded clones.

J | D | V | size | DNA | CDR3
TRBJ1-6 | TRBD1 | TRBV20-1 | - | TGCAGTGCCAGACAGGGGCAATCACTCCTCCACTTT | CSARQGQSLLHF
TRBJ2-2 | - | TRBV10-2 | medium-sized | TGCGCCAGCAGTGAGTTCTCCGGGGAGCTGTTTTTT | CASSEFSGELFF
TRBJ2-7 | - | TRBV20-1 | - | TGCAATGCTAGAGGTCCTCGCATGAAGTACGAGCAGTACTTC | CNARGPRMKYEQYF
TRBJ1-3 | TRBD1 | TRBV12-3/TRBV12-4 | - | TGTGCCAGCAGTTTACGGGACAGTGGAAACAGCATATATTTT | CASSLRDSGNSIYF
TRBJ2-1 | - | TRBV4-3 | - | TGCGCCAGCAGCCTCGCTGGGGTGGCTCTCTCCTACAATGAACAGTTCTTC | CASSLAGVALSYNEQFF
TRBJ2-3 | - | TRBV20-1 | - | TGCAGTGCTACCCCTGGCTGTGGGGGGTTAAATACGCAGTATTTT | CSATPGCGGLNTQYF
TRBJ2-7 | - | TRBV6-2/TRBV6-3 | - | TGTGCCAGGAGCCAGATACTATCAGGCTACGAGCAGTACTTC | CARSQILSGYEQYF
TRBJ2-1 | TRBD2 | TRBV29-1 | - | TGCAGCGTTGACCAGGGACTAGCGGCGAACATTGAGCAGTTCTTC | CSVDQGLAANIEQFF
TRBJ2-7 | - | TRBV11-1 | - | TGTGCCAGCACGGGATACGAGGACAAGCAGTACTTC | CASTGYEDKQYF
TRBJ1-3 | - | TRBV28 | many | TGTGCCAGCAGTTTCCCCGGACGGTTCTCTGGAAACACCATATATTTT | CASSFPGRFSGNTIYF
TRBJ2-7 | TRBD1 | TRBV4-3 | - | TGCGCCAGCAGCCAAGATCAACAGGGGTACGAGCAGTACTTC | CASSQDQQGYEQYF
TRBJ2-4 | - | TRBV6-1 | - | TGTGCCGGCACGAGCCTTGTTGGACAAAAGATTCAGTACTTC | CAGTSLVGQKIQYF
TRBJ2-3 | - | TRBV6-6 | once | TGTGCCAGCAGTGACCGAGGAGGGCATATGCAATATTTT | CASSDRGGHMQYF
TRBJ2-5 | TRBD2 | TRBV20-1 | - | TGCAGTGCTGAGACACCAGCGGGGGCACAAGAGACCCGGTACTTC | CSAETPAGAQETRYF
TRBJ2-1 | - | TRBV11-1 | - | TGTGCCAGCAGCACGGTCCCTAATGGGCAGTTCTTC | CASSTVPNGQFF
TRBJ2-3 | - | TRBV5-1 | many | TGCGCCAGCAGCTTCCAGGAGAGCACAGATACGCAGTATTTT | CASSFQESTDTQYF
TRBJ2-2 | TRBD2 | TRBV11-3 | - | TGTACCAGCAGCTTTCCCCTGGGACTAGCAGGCACCGGGGAACTGTTTTTT | CTSSFPLGLAGTGELFF
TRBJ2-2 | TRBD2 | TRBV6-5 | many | TGTGCCAGCAGTTACGTGGGAGGGAGTACCGGGGAGCTGTTTTTT | CASSYVGGSTGELFF
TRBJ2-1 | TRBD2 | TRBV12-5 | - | TGTGCTAGTGGTTTTCAACCTTGGCGGGAGGGTCGAGGCATTGAGCAGTTCTTC | CASGFQPWREGRGIEQFF
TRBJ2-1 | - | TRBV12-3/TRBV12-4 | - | TGTGCCAGCAGTTGCATGAGCACCTACAATGAGCAGTTCTTC | CASSCMSTYNEQFF
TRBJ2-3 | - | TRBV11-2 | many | TGTGCCAGCAGCTTAGAAGGTGGCTATACAGATACGCAGTATTTT | CASSLEGGYTDTQYF
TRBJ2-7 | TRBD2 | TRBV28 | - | TGTGCCAGCAGTCTCCGGACTAGTGCTTCCTACGAGCAGTACTTC | CASSLRTSASYEQYF